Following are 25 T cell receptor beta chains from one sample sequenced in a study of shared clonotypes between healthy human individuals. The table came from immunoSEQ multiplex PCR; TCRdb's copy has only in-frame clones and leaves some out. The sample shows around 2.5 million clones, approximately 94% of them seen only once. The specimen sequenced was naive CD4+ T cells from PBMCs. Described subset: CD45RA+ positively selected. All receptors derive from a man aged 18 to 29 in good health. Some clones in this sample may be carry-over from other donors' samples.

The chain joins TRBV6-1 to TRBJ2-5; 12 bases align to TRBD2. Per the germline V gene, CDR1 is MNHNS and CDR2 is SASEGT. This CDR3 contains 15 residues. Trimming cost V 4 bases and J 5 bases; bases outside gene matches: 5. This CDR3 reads CASSGQTSGSETQYF. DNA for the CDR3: TGTGCCAGCAGTGGCCAGACTAGCGGGAGTGAGACCCAGTACTTC.

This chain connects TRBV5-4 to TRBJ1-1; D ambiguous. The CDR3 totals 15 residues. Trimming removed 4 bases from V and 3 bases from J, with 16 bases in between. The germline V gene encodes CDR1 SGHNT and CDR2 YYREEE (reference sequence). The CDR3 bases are TGTGCCAGCAGCGCAGCCTCGGACGGACACACTGAAGCTTTCTTT. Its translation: CASSAASDGHTEAFF.

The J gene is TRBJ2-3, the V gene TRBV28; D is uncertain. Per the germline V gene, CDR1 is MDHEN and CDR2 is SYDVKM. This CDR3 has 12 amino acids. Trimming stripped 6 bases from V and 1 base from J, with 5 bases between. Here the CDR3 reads CASRSGTDTQYF. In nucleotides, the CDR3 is TGTGCCAGCAGAAGTGGCACAGATACGCAGTATTTT. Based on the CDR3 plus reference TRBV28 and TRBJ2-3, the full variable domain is DVKVTQSSRYLVKRTGEKVFLECVQDMDHENMFWYRQDPGLGLRLIYFSYDVKMKEKGDIPEGYSVSREKKERFSLILESASTNQTSMYLCASRSGTDTQYFGPGTRLTVL.

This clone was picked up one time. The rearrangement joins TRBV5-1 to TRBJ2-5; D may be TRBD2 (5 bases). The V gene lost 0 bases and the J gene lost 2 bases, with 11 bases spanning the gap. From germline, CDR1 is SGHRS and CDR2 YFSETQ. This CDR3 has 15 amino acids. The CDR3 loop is CASSLGSAGQETQYF. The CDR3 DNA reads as TGCGCCAGCAGCTTGGGGAGCGCGGGTCAAGAGACCCAGTACTTC.

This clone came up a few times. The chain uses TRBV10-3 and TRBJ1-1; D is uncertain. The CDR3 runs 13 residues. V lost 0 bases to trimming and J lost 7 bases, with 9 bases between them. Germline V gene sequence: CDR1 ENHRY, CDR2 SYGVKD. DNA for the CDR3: TGTGCCATCAGTGAGTCGAGTACGAGTGAAGCTTTCTTT. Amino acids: CAISESSTSEAFF.

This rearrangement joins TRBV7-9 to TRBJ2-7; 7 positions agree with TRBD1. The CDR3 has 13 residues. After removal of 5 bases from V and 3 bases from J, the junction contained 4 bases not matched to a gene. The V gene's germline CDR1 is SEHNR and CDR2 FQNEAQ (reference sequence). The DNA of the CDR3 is TGTGCCAGCAGCCCAGGGACAGACTACGAGCAGTACTTC. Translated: CASSPGTDYEQYF.

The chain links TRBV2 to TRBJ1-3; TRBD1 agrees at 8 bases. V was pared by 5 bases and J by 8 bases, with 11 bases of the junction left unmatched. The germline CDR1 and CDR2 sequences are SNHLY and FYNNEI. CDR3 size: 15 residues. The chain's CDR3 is CASSPPDRGSDTIYF. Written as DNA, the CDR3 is TGTGCCAGCAGTCCTCCCGACAGGGGTAGTGACACCATATATTTT.

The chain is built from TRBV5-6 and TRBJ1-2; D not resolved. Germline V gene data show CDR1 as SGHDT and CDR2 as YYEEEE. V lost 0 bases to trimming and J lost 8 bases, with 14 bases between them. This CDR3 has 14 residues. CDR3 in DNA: TGTGCCAGCAGCTTGGCTGTGGGAATGGGCGGCTACACCTTC. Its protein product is CASSLAVGMGGYTF.

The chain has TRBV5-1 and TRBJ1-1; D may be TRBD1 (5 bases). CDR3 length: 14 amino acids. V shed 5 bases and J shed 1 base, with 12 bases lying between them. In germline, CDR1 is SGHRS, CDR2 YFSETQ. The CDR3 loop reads CASSIQGKNTEAFF. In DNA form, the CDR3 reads TGCGCCAGCAGTATCCAGGGAAAGAACACTGAAGCTTTCTTT.

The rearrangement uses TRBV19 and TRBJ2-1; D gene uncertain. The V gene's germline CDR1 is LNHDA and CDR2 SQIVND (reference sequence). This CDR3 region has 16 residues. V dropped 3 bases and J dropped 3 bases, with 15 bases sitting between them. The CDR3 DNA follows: TGTGCCAGTAGTATGAGGCCAGGATCTCTCTACAATGAGCAGTTCTTC. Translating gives CASSMRPGSLYNEQFF.

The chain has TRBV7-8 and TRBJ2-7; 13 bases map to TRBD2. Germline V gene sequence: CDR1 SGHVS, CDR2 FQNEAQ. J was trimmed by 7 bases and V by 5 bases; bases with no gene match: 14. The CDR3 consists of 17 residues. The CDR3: CASSLGLAGEGWREQYF. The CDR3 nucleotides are TGTGCCAGCAGCCTTGGACTAGCGGGAGAAGGATGGCGGGAGCAGTACTTC.

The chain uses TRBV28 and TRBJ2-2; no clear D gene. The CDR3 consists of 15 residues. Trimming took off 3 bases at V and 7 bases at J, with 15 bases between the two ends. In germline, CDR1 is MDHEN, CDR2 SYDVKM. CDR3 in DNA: TGTGCCAGCAGTTTCCTAGAAGGATTCGGCGGGGAGCTGTTTTTT. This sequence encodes CASSFLEGFGGELFF.

CDR3 bases: TGTGCCACTCGGCGGGAGCTTTCCTACAATGAGCAGTTCTTC. Amino acids: CATRRELSYNEQFF. The chain recombines TRBV19 with TRBJ2-1; TRBD2 agrees at 7 bases. After removal of 10 bases from V and 1 base from J, the junction contained 7 bases not matched to a gene. The CDR3 is 14 amino acids. From germline, CDR1 is LNHDA and CDR2 SQIVND (reference sequence).

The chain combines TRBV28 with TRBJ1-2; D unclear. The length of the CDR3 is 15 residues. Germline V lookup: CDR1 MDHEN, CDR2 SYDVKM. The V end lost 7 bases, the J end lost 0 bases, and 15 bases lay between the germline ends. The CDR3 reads CASNPLGATNYGYTF. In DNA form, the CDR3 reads TGTGCCAGCAACCCCCTCGGAGCTACTAACTATGGCTACACCTTC.

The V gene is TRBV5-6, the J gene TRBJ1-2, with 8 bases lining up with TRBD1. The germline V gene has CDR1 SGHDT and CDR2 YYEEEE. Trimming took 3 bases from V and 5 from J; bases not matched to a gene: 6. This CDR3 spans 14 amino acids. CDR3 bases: TGTGCCAGCAGCTCGGCAGGGGGCAGTTATGGCTACACCTTC. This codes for CASSSAGGSYGYTF.

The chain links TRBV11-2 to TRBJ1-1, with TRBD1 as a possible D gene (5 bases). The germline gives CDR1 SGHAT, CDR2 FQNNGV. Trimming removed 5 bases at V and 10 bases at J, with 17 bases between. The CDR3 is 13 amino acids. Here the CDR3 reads CASSPTRPGGAFF. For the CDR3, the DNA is TGTGCCAGCAGCCCCACCCGTCCCGGGGGAGCTTTCTTT.

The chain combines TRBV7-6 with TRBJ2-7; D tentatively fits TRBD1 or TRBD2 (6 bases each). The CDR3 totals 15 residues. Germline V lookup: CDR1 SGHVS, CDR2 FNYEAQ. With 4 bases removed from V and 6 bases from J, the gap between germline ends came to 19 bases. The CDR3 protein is CASSSPLLQGGEQYF. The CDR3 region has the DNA TGTGCCAGCAGCTCCCCATTATTACAGGGAGGCGAGCAGTACTTC.

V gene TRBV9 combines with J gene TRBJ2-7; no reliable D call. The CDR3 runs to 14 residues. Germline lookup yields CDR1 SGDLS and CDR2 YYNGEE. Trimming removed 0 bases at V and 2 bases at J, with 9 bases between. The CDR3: CASSVDLDPYEQYF. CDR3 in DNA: TGTGCCAGCAGCGTAGATTTAGATCCCTACGAGCAGTACTTC.

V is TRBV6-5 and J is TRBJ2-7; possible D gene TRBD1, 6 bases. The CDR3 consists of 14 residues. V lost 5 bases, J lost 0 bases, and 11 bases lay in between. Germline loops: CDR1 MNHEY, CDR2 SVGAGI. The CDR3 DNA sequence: TGTGCCAGCAGTCGGACAGCCGACTCCTACGAGCAGTACTTC. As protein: CASSRTADSYEQYF.

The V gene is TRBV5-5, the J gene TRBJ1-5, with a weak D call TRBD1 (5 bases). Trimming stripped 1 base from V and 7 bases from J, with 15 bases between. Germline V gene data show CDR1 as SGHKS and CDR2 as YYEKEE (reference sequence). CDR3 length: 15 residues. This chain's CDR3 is CASSLWGRDGQPQHF. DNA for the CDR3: TGTGCCAGCAGCTTGTGGGGACGCGACGGCCAGCCCCAGCATTTT. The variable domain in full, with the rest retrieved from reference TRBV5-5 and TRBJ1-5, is DAGVTQSPTHLIKTRGQQVTLRCSPISGHKSVSWYQQVLGQGPQFIFQYYEKEERGRGNFPDRFSARQFPNYSSELNVNALLLGDSALYLCASSLWGRDGQPQHFGDGTRLSIL.

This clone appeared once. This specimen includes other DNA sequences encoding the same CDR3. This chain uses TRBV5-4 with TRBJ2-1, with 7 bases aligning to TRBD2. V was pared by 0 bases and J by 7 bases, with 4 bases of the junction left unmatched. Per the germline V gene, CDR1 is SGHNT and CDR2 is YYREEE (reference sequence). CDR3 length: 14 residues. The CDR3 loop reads CASSLGLADNEQFF. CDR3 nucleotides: TGTGCCAGCAGCTTGGGCCTAGCGGATAATGAGCAGTTCTTC.

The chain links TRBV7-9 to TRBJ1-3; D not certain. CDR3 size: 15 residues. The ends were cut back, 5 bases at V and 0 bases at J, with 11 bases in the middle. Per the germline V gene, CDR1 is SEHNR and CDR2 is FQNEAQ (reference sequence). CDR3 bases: TGTGCCAGCAGCCCCGCGGGGATCTCTGGAAACACCATATATTTT. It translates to CASSPAGISGNTIYF.

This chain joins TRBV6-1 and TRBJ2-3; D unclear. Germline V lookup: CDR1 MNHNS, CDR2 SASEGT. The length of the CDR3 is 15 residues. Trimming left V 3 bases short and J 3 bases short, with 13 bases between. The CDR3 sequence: CASSDWGLGTDTQYF. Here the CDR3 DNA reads TGTGCCAGCAGTGACTGGGGTCTCGGAACAGATACGCAGTATTTT.

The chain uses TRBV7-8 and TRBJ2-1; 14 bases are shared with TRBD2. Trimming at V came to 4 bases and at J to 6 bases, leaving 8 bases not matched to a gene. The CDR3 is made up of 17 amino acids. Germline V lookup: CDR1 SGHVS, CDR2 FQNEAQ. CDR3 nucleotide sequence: TGTGCCAGCAGCTCCTGGGGGGGACTAGCGGGAGCCAATGAGCAGTTCTTC. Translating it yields CASSSWGGLAGANEQFF.

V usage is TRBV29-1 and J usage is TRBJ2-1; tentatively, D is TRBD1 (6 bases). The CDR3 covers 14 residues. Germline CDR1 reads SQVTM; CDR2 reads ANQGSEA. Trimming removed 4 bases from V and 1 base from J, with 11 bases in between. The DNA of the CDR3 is TGCAGCGTTGCAGGGGTGGGTTCCTACAATGAGCAGTTCTTC. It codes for CSVAGVGSYNEQFF.